Shown below are 28 T cell receptor beta chains from a single sample sequenced in a study of shared clonotypes between healthy human individuals. TCRdb keeps only in-frame clones here, not all; method: immunoSEQ multiplex PCR. Of 900,000 to 1,200,000 clones in the sample, around 78% were seen once. The sequencing sample was made of memory CD4+ T cells from PBMCs. Subset defined: CD45RA-negative fraction. The receptors derive from a man in his late teens or twenties in good health. Some clones in this sample may be carry-over from other donors' samples.

In the case of this clone: Additional DNA sequences in this sample encode the identical CDR3. J is TRBJ1-1 and V is TRBV5-1; 8 nucleotides match TRBD1. Unmatched junction bases numbered 1, after V lost 0 bases and J lost 0 bases. The CDR3 consists of 15 residues. Looked up from germline, CDR1 is SGHRS and CDR2 is YFSETQ. Written as DNA, the CDR3 is TGCGCCAGCAGCTTGGGACAGGGGTTGAACACTGAAGCTTTCTTT. It translates to CASSLGQGLNTEAFF.

The J gene is TRBJ1-2, the V gene TRBV7-9; no definite D call. Germline V lookup: CDR1 SEHNR, CDR2 FQNEAQ (reference sequence). There are 13 residues in the CDR3. The V and J ends lost 5 bases and 8 bases respectively, with 15 bases between them. The chain's CDR3 is CASSRDMFYGYTF. CDR3 bases: TGTGCCAGCAGCCGCGACATGTTCTACGGCTACACCTTC.

The chain links TRBV6-1 to TRBJ2-7; D gene uncertain. This CDR3 contains 13 residues. V was shortened by 3 bases and J by 4 bases, with 10 bases between the two germline ends. Germline lookup yields CDR1 MNHNS and CDR2 SASEGT. In nucleotides, the CDR3 is TGTGCCAGCAGTGAGGAAAGTTTATACGAGCAGTACTTC. This gives the protein CASSEESLYEQYF.

This sequence joins TRBV15 and TRBJ1-3; D ambiguous. CDR1 and CDR2 from the germline V gene are LNHNV and YYDKDF (reference sequence). The CDR3 contains 16 residues. The V end lost 5 bases, the J end lost 2 bases, and 16 bases lay between the germline ends. The CDR3 loop is CATSGRTRRPGNTIYF. DNA for the CDR3: TGTGCCACCAGCGGGCGGACCAGGCGACCTGGAAACACCATATATTTT.

The rearrangement joins TRBV28 to TRBJ2-7; 10 positions match TRBD2. The CDR3 contains 14 residues. The J segment lost 6 bases and the V segment lost 3 bases, leaving 5 bases of the junction unmatched. The germline V gene encodes CDR1 MDHEN and CDR2 SYDVKM. The CDR3 DNA sequence: TGTGCCAGCAGTTTGGCTAGCGGGAGTAGCGAGCAGTACTTC. This sequence encodes CASSLASGSSEQYF.

V and J are TRBV5-5 and TRBJ1-1, with 8 bases that match TRBD1. Unmatched junction bases numbered 8, after V lost 3 bases and J lost 4 bases. The CDR3 contains 15 residues. The germline V gene has CDR1 SGHKS and CDR2 YYEKEE (reference sequence). For the CDR3, the DNA is TGTGCCAGCAGCTCCCCCGACAGGGGCGGCACTGAAGCTTTCTTT. Its protein is CASSSPDRGGTEAFF.

The rearrangement links TRBV29-1 to TRBJ2-1, with TRBD2 matching over 8 bases. The CDR3 is 14 amino acids. V shed 5 bases, J shed 10 bases, and the junction held 13 bases outside the gene matches. CDR1 and CDR2 from the germline V gene are SQVTM and ANQGSEA. This CDR3 reads CSVHFGRARSEQFF. In DNA, the CDR3 is TGCAGCGTTCACTTCGGGAGGGCAAGGAGCGAGCAGTTCTTC.

The genes are TRBV7-9 and TRBJ1-3, with 9 bases fitting TRBD1. This CDR3 is built from 19 residues. The junction had 14 bases not matched to a gene; V was cut back by 1 base and J by 4 bases. Germline loops: CDR1 SEHNR, CDR2 FQNEAQ (reference sequence). CDR3 in amino acids: CASSLGTPGTGIYGNTIYF. CDR3 nucleotides: TGTGCCAGCAGCTTAGGGACCCCCGGGACAGGGATTTACGGAAACACCATATATTTT.

The genes are TRBV7-3 and TRBJ1-2; D is undetermined. The V end was cut by 5 bases, the J end by 7 bases, with 17 bases between. The CDR3 totals 14 residues. Germline V gene data show CDR1 as SGHTA and CDR2 as FQGTGA. The CDR3 region is CASSIDFAGSGYTF. The CDR3 DNA follows: TGTGCCAGCAGCATAGACTTCGCCGGGAGTGGCTACACCTTC.

The chain is built from TRBV7-9 and TRBJ1-1; D gene ambiguous. This CDR3 has 14 residues. Germline-derived CDR1 and CDR2 are SEHNR and FQNEAQ (reference sequence). Trimming took off 2 bases at V and 1 base at J, with 8 bases between the two ends. CDR3 loop: CASSLTAANTEAFF. CDR3 DNA sequence: TGTGCCAGCAGCTTAACGGCAGCGAACACTGAAGCTTTCTTT.

The chain combines TRBV25-1 with TRBJ2-5; 13 bases fit TRBD2. The CDR3 runs 16 residues. V shed 2 bases, J shed 5 bases, and the junction held 5 bases outside the gene matches. The germline V gene has CDR1 MGHDK and CDR2 SYGVNS. DNA for the CDR3: TGTGCCAGCAGTGAAGGACTAGCGGGAGATTGGGAGACCCAGTACTTC. Translated: CASSEGLAGDWETQYF.

The gene calls are TRBV5-1 and TRBJ2-2; D is undetermined. V lost 1 base and J lost 0, with 7 bases in between. Germline V gene lookup returns CDR1 SGHRS and CDR2 YFSETQ. The CDR3 is 15 amino acids. The CDR3 here is CASSLRLTNTGELFF. The CDR3 bases are TGCGCCAGCAGCTTGCGGCTAACGAACACCGGGGAGCTGTTTTTT.

On this clone: In the same sample, other DNA sequences code for this CDR3. The chain recombines TRBV6-1 with TRBJ2-2; 9 nucleotides match TRBD2. J was trimmed by 5 bases and V by 7 bases; bases with no gene match: 5. CDR3 length: 14 amino acids. CDR1 is MNHNS and CDR2 is SASEGT in the germline V gene. The CDR3 nucleotides are TGTGCCAGCACTAGCGGGATAGGTACCGGGGAGCTGTTTTTT. Translating gives CASTSGIGTGELFF.

The sample holds many counts of this clone. V usage is TRBV4-1 and J usage is TRBJ2-5; 9 bases fit TRBD1. Germline trimming cut 0 bases from V and 4 bases from J; bases unmatched to any gene: 6. The CDR3 sequence is 16 residues long. Germline lookup yields CDR1 MGHRA and CDR2 YSYEKL. In DNA, the CDR3 is TGCGCCAGCAGCCAAGAGGGGACAGGGAGTGGAGAGACCCAGTACTTC. Its translation is CASSQEGTGSGETQYF.

This chain connects TRBV2 to TRBJ2-7; no clear D gene. CDR3 length: 13 residues. Per germline, CDR1 SNHLY and CDR2 FYNNEI. V dropped 2 bases and J dropped 2 bases, with 7 bases sitting between them. Here the CDR3 DNA reads TGTGCCAGCAGTGAACTGCCTACCTACGAGCAGTACTTC. Residues: CASSELPTYEQYF.

The rearrangement uses TRBV5-5 and TRBJ2-5, with TRBD1 matching over 12 bases. Germline CDR1 is SGHKS and CDR2 is YYEKEE (reference sequence). The CDR3 is made up of 14 amino acids. Unmatched junction bases numbered 5, after V lost 5 bases and J lost 6 bases. This CDR3 is CASRPGQGAQTQYF. The CDR3 nucleotides read TGTGCCAGCAGGCCGGGACAGGGGGCCCAGACCCAGTACTTC.

This clone was observed a few times. At the DNA level, this CDR3 is encoded by other sequences in the same sample as well. The genes are TRBV19 and TRBJ2-6; D is uncertain. The CDR3 runs 13 residues. The V and J ends lost 6 bases and 0 bases respectively, with 3 bases between them. Germline V gene data show CDR1 as LNHDA and CDR2 as SQIVND (reference sequence). The CDR3 loop reads CASRSSGANVLTF. CDR3 DNA sequence: TGTGCCAGTAGGTCCTCTGGGGCCAACGTCCTGACTTTC.

There are a few counts of this clone. Other DNA sequences within the sample encode an identical CDR3. The chain carries TRBV28 and TRBJ2-3; D may be TRBD1 (5 bases). Trimming left V 3 bases short and J 4 bases short, with 14 bases between. Germline V gene sequence: CDR1 MDHEN, CDR2 SYDVKM. The CDR3 extends over 15 amino acids. This CDR3 reads CASSFSRLGADTQYF. CDR3 sequence (DNA): TGTGCCAGCAGTTTTTCGCGATTAGGGGCAGATACGCAGTATTTT.

This clone has more than one count but fewer than ten. The CDR3 region is CASSQATGARGQYF. CDR3 bases: TGCGCCAGCAGCCAAGCGACAGGCGCGCGGGGGCAGTACTTC. The chain joins TRBV4-3 to TRBJ2-7; D tentatively reads TRBD1 or TRBD2 (6 bases each). The CDR3 spans 14 residues. V lost 1 base, J lost 9 bases, and 16 bases lay in between. From germline, CDR1 is LGHNA and CDR2 YSLEER.

This clone was detected only once. The CDR3 loop reads CASSFQGATGYTF. CDR3 nucleotides: TGTGCCAGCAGCTTCCAGGGGGCTACTGGCTACACCTTC. The chain has TRBV7-3 and TRBJ1-2, with TRBD1 matching 8 bases. The CDR3 runs to 13 residues. V lost 3 bases and J lost 7; bases outside the gene matches: 4. Germline values: CDR1 SGHTA, CDR2 FQGTGA. Looking up the rest from reference TRBV7-3 and TRBJ1-2 gives the full variable domain: GAGVSQTPSNKVTEKGKYVELRCDPISGHTALYWYRQSLGQGPEFLIYFQGTGAADDSGLPNDRFFAVRPEGSVSTLKIQRTERGDSAVYLCASSFQGATGYTFGSGTRLTVV.

A remark on this clone: This sample includes further DNA sequences coding for the same CDR3. The chain links TRBV5-4 to TRBJ2-5; no clear D. This CDR3 has 14 amino acids. Germline loops: CDR1 SGHNT, CDR2 YYREEE (reference sequence). The V end was cut by 0 bases, the J end by 1 base, with 7 bases between. The CDR3 is CASSLARPQETQYF. Here the CDR3 DNA reads TGTGCCAGCAGCTTGGCTAGGCCCCAAGAGACCCAGTACTTC.

This chain links TRBV7-3 with TRBJ2-1; the D gene is possibly TRBD2 (6 bases). Germline V lookup: CDR1 SGHTA, CDR2 FQGTGA. CDR3 length equals 13 residues. Trimming stripped 2 bases from V and 10 bases from J, with 12 bases between. CDR3 amino acids: CASSLVGGTEQFF. The CDR3 nucleotides read TGTGCCAGCAGCTTAGTCGGCGGGACCGAGCAGTTCTTC.

The chain is built from TRBV6-1 and TRBJ1-1; D is uncertain. Trimming took off 2 bases at V and 0 bases at J, with 7 bases between the two ends. This CDR3 is built from 14 residues. CDR1 and CDR2 (germline): MNHNS, SASEGT. CDR3 bases: TGTGCCAGCAGTGAACATAGAGTGAACACTGAAGCTTTCTTT. It translates to CASSEHRVNTEAFF.

This clone was counted a few times. V and J are TRBV12-2 and TRBJ1-1; TRBD1 is the table's D call and was not checked against the DNA. TRBV12-2 is a documented pseudogene. This CDR3 has 18 amino acids. This CDR3 reads CASRLRSLGAPVCTEAFF. CDR3 bases: TGTGCAAGTCGCTTAAGGTCGTTGGGGGCGCCGGTTTGTACTGAAGCTTTCTTT.

V gene TRBV1 combines with J gene TRBJ1-5. TRBV1 is described as a pseudogene. The CDR3 runs to 14 residues. In DNA, the CDR3 is TGCACCAGCAGCCCTACCCCAAGCAATCAGCCCCAGCATTTT. Translated: CTSSPTPSNQPQHF.

This clone was recorded at least ten times. The chain is built from TRBV30 and TRBJ2-1; D is unclear. This CDR3 spans 12 amino acids. V lost 5 bases, J lost 1 base, and 6 bases lay in between. The germline gives CDR1 GTSNPN, CDR2 SVGIG (reference sequence). CDR3 sequence: CAWDGSYNEQFF. DNA of the CDR3: TGTGCCTGGGACGGGTCCTACAATGAGCAGTTCTTC.

V gene TRBV11-2 combines with J gene TRBJ2-5; no reliable D call. The CDR3 totals 13 residues. V lost 3 bases and J 11 bases, leaving 16 bases between the germline ends. Germline CDR1 is SGHAT and CDR2 is FQNNGV. CDR3 loop: CASSFYRDTEQYF. CDR3 coding DNA: TGTGCCAGCAGCTTTTACCGAGACACGGAACAGTACTTC.

The chain uses TRBV6-1 and TRBJ2-7; TRBD1 aligns across 9 bases. This CDR3 spans 15 amino acids. Germline V gives CDR1 MNHNS, CDR2 SASEGT. The trim removed 2 bases at V and 4 bases at J, leaving 6 bases unmatched. The CDR3 sequence is CASSEYGGTGYEQYF. The CDR3 region has the DNA TGTGCCAGCAGTGAATACGGCGGGACAGGGTACGAGCAGTACTTC.